This TCR beta chain was sequenced during a study of cytomegalovirus exposure and HLA in healthy donors. The PCR employed 60 Vbeta primers together with 13 Jbeta primers. Libraries were prepared by immunoSEQ multiplex PCR; TCRdb keeps only in-frame clonotypes and omits some of them. The data contain approximately 170,000 clones, approximately 67% of them singletons. The sample holds a few counts of this clone. The CDR3 is 17 amino acids. V was clipped by 3 bases and J by 1 base; unmatched bases: 8. Germline CDR1 is SGHNT and CDR2 is YYREEE (reference sequence). J is TRBJ2-7 and V is TRBV5-4; 12 bases map to TRBD2. Sequencing was done on a sample of PBMCs. This receptor was obtained from a man aged 35 to 55 in good health and CMV-seronegative. The CDR3 protein is CASSSPGLAGGSYEQYF. CDR3 DNA: TGTGCCAGCAGCTCTCCGGGACTAGCGGGCGGGTCCTACGAGCAGTACTTC.